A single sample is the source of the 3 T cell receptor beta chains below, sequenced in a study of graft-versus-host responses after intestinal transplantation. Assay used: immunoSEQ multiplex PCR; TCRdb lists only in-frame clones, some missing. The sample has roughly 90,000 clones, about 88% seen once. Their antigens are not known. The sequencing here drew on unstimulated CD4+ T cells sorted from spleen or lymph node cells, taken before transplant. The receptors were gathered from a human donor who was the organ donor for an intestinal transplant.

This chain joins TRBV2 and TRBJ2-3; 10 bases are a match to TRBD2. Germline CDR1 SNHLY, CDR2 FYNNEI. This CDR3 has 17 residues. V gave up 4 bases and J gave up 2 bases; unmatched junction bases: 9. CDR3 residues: CASSAGLAGGPTDTQYF. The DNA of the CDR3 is TGTGCCAGCAGTGCCGGTTTAGCGGGGGGCCCCACAGATACGCAGTATTTT.

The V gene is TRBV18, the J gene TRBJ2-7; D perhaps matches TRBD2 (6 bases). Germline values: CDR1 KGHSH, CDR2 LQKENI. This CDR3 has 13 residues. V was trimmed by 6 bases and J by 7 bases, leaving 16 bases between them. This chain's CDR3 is CASSPNRDSEQYF. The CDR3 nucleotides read TGTGCCAGCTCTCCAAACCGGGACTCTGAGCAGTACTTC.

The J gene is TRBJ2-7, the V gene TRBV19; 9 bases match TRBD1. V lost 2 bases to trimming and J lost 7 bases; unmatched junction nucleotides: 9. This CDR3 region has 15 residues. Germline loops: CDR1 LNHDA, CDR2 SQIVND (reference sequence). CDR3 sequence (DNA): TGTGCCAGTAGTATAATACAGGGGGCAAGGAGTGAGCAGTACTTC. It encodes CASSIIQGARSEQYF.